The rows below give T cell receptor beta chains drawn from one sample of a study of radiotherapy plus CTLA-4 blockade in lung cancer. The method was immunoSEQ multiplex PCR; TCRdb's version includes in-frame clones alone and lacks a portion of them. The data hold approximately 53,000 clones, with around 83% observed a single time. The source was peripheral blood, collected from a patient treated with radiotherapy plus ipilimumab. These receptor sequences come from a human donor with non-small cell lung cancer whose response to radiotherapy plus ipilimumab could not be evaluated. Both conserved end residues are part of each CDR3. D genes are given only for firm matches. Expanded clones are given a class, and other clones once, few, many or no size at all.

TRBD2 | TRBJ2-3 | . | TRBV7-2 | CASSSRASGKGDTQYF | TGTGCCAGCAGCTCTAGGGCTAGCGGGAAAGGAGATACGCAGTATTTT
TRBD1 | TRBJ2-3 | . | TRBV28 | CASSAGTGPSDTQYF | TGTGCCAGCAGCGCCGGGACAGGGCCCTCTGATACGCAGTATTTT
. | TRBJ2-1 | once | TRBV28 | CAISQGGSYNEQFF | TGTGCCATTTCACAGGGGGGGTCCTACAATGAGCAGTTCTTC
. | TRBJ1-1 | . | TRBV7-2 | CASSPPRENTEAFF | TGTGCCAGCAGCCCTCCCCGGGAGAACACTGAAGCTTTCTTT
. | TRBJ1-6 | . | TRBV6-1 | CASSLQNSPLHF | TGTGCCAGCAGCTTACAGAATTCACCCCTCCACTTT
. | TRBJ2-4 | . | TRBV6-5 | CASSPIAKNIQYF | TGTGCCAGCAGTCCAATAGCCAAAAACATTCAGTACTTC
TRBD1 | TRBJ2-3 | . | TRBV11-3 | CASSFPRTGGLYTQYF | TGTGCCAGCAGCTTTCCACGGACAGGGGGCCTGTATACGCAGTATTTT
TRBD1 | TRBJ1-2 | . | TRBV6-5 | CASTPTRDSFYGYTF | TGTGCCAGCACCCCAACCCGGGACAGCTTCTATGGCTACACCTTC
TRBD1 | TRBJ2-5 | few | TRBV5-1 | CASSFQTGNFVETQYF | TGCGCCAGCAGCTTCCAGACAGGGAATTTTGTAGAGACCCAGTACTTC
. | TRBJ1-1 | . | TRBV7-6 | CASSSQKNTEAFF | TGTGCCAGCAGCTCACAGAAGAACACTGAAGCTTTCTTT
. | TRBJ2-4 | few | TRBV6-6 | CASSYTDRVDIQYF | TGTGCCAGCAGTTATACGGATCGGGTAGACATTCAGTACTTC
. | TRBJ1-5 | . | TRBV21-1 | CASSKGTQAQDSNQPQHF | TGTGCCAGCAGCAAAGGGACTCAGGCACAAGATAGCAATCAGCCCCAGCATTTT
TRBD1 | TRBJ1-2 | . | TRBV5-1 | CASSGRDRGNYGYTF | TGCGCCAGCAGCGGTAGGGACAGGGGAAACTATGGCTACACCTTC
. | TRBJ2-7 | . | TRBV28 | CASSPTERVYSYEQYF | TGTGCCAGCAGTCCTACCGAGCGGGTATACTCCTACGAGCAGTACTTC
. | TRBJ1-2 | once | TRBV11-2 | CASSRRGWDGYTF | TGTGCCAGCAGCCGCCGGGGTTGGGATGGCTACACCTTC
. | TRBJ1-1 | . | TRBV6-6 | CASSSAGGEPEAFF | TGTGCCAGCAGTTCCGCGGGGGGGGAGCCTGAAGCTTTCTTT
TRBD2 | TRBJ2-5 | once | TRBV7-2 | CASSLEVSGSQETQYF | TGTGCCAGCAGCTTAGAGGTTAGCGGGAGCCAAGAGACCCAGTACTTC
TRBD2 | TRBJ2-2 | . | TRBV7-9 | CASSLASGINTGELFF | TGTGCCAGCAGCTTAGCTAGCGGGATTAACACCGGGGAGCTGTTTTTT
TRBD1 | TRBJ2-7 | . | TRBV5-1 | CASSLLQGAVEQYF | TGCGCCAGCAGCTTGCTACAGGGGGCTGTCGAGCAGTACTTC
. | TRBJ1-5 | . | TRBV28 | CASNHGGFGNQPQHF | TGTGCCAGCAATCATGGCGGATTTGGCAATCAGCCCCAGCATTTT
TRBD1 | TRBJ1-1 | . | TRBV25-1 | CASSATPTGGTEAFF | TGTGCCAGCAGTGCGACCCCTACAGGGGGCACTGAAGCTTTCTTT
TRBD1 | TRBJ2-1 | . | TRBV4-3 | CASSQDGTGVNNEQFF | TGCGCCAGCAGCCAAGATGGGACAGGGGTCAACAATGAGCAGTTCTTC
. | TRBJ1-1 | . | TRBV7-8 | CASSSWTVPSLEAFF | TGTGCCAGCAGCTCGTGGACAGTACCTAGTCTTGAAGCTTTCTTT
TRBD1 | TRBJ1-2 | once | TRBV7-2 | CASSAQGASNYGYTF | TGTGCCAGCAGCGCACAGGGGGCGAGTAACTATGGCTACACCTTC
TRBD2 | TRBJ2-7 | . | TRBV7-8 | CASSFLAGVSYEQYF | TGTGCCAGCAGCTTCCTAGCGGGAGTCTCGTACGAGCAGTACTTC
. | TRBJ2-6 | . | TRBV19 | CASSTSGVSGANVLTF | TGTGCCAGTAGTACCTCAGGGGTCTCTGGGGCCAACGTCCTGACTTTC